This T cell receptor (beta chain) was identified during a study of blood T cells in healthy people across ages. The junction had 11 bases not matched to a gene; V was cut back by 6 bases and J by 6 bases. There are 16 residues in the CDR3. From germline, CDR1 is MNHEY and CDR2 SVGEGT. Notes on the study in general: Per-million-T-cell TCR beta diversity fell roughly linearly with age. Possibly, changes in expanded clonotypes were confounded because donor CMV status was unknown. Estimates based on one million T cells were treated as lower bounds.

For the second PCR, which ran for about 7 to 11 cycles, a sample-barcoded 5' primer and a J-beta primer mix were used. A template-switch adaptor containing 12 random nucleotides labeled each cDNA molecule. TCRdb re-called the 5' RACE reads through MiXCR, storing one row per CDR3 protein. Among hundreds of thousands of distinct CDR3 sequences, roughly 30% were seen once, and the ten largest hold approximately 14%. This clonotype was found many times. The antigen remains undetermined. The rearrangement uses TRBV6-2 or TRBV6-3 and TRBJ2-3, with 11 bases that match TRBD2. This sequence originates from a woman aged 80 or older in good health. Sequencing input: blood. The CDR3 sequence: CASRRRLAGRRDTQYF. The CDR3 nucleotides read TGTGCCAGCAGGAGAAGACTAGCGGGGAGGAGGGATACGCAGTATTTT.